This entry concerns a single TCR beta chain. As yet, its antigen is unknown. The data originate from a study of vaccination effects on CD4 cells after COVID-19. From germline, CDR1 is WNHNN and CDR2 SYGVQD (reference sequence). The V gene lost 6 bases and the J gene lost 0 bases, with 8 bases spanning the gap. CDR3 length: 14 residues. This table comes from immunoSEQ multiplex PCR, and its TCRdb copy is limited to in-frame clones, with some not included. The sample includes about 80,000 clones, roughly 80% of them seen just once. Viral peptide pool expansion of antigen-specific CD4+ T cells preceded sequencing in the ViraFEST assay. A roughly ten-day culture period preceded the isolation of CD4+ T cells. Participants completed two doses of the BNT162b2 or mRNA-1273 vaccine. The researchers cultured 1.5 million to 2.5 million PBMC per well with 8 to 10 IU/ml IL-2 and 9.5 to 10 ug/ml peptides. On days 3 and 7, fresh IL-2 medium replaced half the medium.

The source was CD4+ T cells from PBMCs cultured with HCoV-OC43 spike peptides, collected after COVID-19 vaccination. Subset in this sample: HCoV-OC43 spike overlapping peptide pool stimulation. The clonotype comes from a human donor who received a COVID-19 vaccine. The chain combines TRBV10-1 with TRBJ1-4; possible D gene TRBD1, 5 bases. CDR3 DNA sequence: TGCGCCAGCAGCTCGGGGGCAACTAATGAAAAACTGTTTTTT. It specifies CASSSGATNEKLFF.